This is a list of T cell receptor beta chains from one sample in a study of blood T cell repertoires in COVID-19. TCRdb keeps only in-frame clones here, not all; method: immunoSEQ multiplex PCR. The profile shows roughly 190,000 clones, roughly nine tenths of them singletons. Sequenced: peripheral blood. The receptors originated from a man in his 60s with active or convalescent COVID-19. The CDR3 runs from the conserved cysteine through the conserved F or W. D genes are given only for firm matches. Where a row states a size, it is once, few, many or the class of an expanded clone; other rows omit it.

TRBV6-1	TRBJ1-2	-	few	TGTGCCAGCAGTGAGGACAGTGCCTATGGCTACACCTTC	CASSEDSAYGYTF
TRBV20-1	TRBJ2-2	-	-	TGCAGTGCTCCCGCCCGGGGGGAGCTGTTTTTT	CSAPARGELFF
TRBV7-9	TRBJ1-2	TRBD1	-	TGTGCCAGCAGTTCCGGGACAGGGGAGTCCTATGGCTACACCTTC	CASSSGTGESYGYTF
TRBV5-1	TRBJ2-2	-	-	TGCGCCAGCAACGACAGGACACCGAACACCGGGGAGCTGTTTTTT	CASNDRTPNTGELFF
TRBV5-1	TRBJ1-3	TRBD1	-	TGCGCCAGCAGCTCGGAGGGGGCCTCTGGAAACACCATATATTTT	CASSSEGASGNTIYF
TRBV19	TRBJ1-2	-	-	TGTGCCAGTAGTTTCCCGGGAAACAACTATGGCTACACCTTC	CASSFPGNNYGYTF
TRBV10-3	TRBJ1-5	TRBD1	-	TGTGCCATCAGGACCGCTTCTACCCGGGACAGGTTCAATCAGCCCCAGCATTTT	CAIRTASTRDRFNQPQHF
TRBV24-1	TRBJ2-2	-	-	TGTGCCACCAGTGAGCCGAGAACAGGGACCGGGGAGCTGTTTTTT	CATSEPRTGTGELFF
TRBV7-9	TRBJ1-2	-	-	TGTGCCAGCAGCTTAGGGACAAGCTATGGCTACACCTTC	CASSLGTSYGYTF
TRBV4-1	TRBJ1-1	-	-	TGCGCCAGCAGCCAAGTTGTACGGGTCACTGAAGCTTTCTTT	CASSQVVRVTEAFF
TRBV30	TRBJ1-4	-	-	TGTGCCTGGAGTGTACAGGGTAATGAAAAACTGTTTTTT	CAWSVQGNEKLFF
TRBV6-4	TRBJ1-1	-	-	TGTGCCAGCAGTGACCATAGGGGAGGCCGGGCTTTCTTT	CASSDHRGGRAFF
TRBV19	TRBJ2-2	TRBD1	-	TGTGCCAGTAGCCCCAACAGGGGCGGGGAGCTGTTTTTT	CASSPNRGGELFF
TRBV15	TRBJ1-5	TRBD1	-	TGTGCCACCAGCGTTCAGGACAGGGGGCGATTGTGGCAGCCCCAGCATTTT	CATSVQDRGRLWQPQHF
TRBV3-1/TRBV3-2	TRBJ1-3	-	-	TGTGCCAGCAGCCTGGGGGGGAGCTCTGGAAACACCATATATTTT	CASSLGGSSGNTIYF
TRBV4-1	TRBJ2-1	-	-	TGCGCCAGCAGCACCCGGTTCCTTGGAGGGGCCAGGGATGAGCAGTTCTTC	CASSTRFLGGARDEQFF
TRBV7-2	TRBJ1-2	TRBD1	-	TGTGCCAGCAGCTTTTCCGGGACAGGGAATGGCTACACCTTC	CASSFSGTGNGYTF
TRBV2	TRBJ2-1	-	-	TGTGCCAGCAGGGAGCGGCTGAGCCACTACAATGAGCAGTTCTTC	CASRERLSHYNEQFF
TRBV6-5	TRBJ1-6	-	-	TGTGCCAGCAGTTCCCGGGAGGCATATAATTCACCCCTCCACTTT	CASSSREAYNSPLHF
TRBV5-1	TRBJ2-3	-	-	TGCGCCAGCAGCCCCGGACAGCGCACAGATACGCAGTATTTT	CASSPGQRTDTQYF
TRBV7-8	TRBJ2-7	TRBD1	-	TGTGCCAGCAGCTTCGACAGGGTTCCCTACGAGCAGTACTTC	CASSFDRVPYEQYF
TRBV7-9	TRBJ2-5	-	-	TGTGCCAGCAGCTTACGCCGGATTGGGTCCCTAATAACGGGGACCCAGTACTTC	CASSLRRIGSLITGTQYF
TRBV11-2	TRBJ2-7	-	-	TGTGCCAGCAGCTCCCTAGGAAACGAGCAGTACTTC	CASSSLGNEQYF
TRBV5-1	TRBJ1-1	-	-	TGCGCCAGCAGCTTGGAATGGGCGAACACTGAAGCTTTCTTT	CASSLEWANTEAFF
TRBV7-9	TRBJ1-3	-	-	TGTGCCAGCAGCTTATCGGGGGCTGGAAACACCATATATTTT	CASSLSGAGNTIYF
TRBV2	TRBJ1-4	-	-	TGTGCCAGCAGCCAGGGAGGGGGAGTTAATGAAAAACTGTTTTTT	CASSQGGGVNEKLFF
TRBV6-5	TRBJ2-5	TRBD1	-	TGTGCCAGCGACATTTGGGGACAGCAAGAGACCCAGTACTTC	CASDIWGQQETQYF
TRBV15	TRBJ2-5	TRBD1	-	TGTGCCACCAGCAGACCGGACAGGGGCCAAGAGACCCAGTACTTC	CATSRPDRGQETQYF
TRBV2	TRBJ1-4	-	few	TGTGCCAGCAGTGATAGGAGGAATGAAAAACTGTTTTTT	CASSDRRNEKLFF
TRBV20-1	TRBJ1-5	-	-	TGCAGTGCTAGTGGAGGGAGGATTAGCAATCAGCCCCAGCATTTT	CSASGGRISNQPQHF
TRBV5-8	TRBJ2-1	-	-	TGTGCCAGCAGCTCCCCAAAAAGCGGGACATATCGGTACAATGAGCAGTTCTTC	CASSSPKSGTYRYNEQFF
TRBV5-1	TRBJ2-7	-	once	TGCGCCAGCAGCTCGATCTTAAGCACCGAGCAGTACTTC	CASSSILSTEQYF
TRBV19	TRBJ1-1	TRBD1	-	TGTGCCAGTAGCCTCAAGGGGGCGCGGAACACTGAAGCTTTCTTT	CASSLKGARNTEAFF
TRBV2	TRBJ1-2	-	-	TGTGCCAGCAGTCTGGACACCTACTATGGCTACACCTTC	CASSLDTYYGYTF
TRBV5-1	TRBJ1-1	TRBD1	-	TGCGCCAGCAGCTTGGCCGGAGGGACAGGGGACACTGAAGCTTTCTTT	CASSLAGGTGDTEAFF
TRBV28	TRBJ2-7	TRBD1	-	TGTGCCAGCACCAGTCCCGGGGACAGGCACGAGCAGTACTTC	CASTSPGDRHEQYF
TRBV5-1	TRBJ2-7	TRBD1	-	TGCGCCAGCAGCCCCGAGGACAGGGCCTACGAGCAGTACTTC	CASSPEDRAYEQYF
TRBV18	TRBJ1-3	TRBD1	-	TGTGCCAGCTCATCCGACAGGGCCGTTGGAAACACCATATATTTT	CASSSDRAVGNTIYF
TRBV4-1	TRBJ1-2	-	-	TGCGCCAGCAGCCAAGACAGGATTAACTATGGCTACACCTTC	CASSQDRINYGYTF
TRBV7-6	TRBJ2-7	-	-	TGTGCCAGCAGCCCTAACTCAGCGCATTCTTCCTACGAGCAGTACTTC	CASSPNSAHSSYEQYF
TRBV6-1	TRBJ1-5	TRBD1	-	TGTGCCAGCAGTTCGCTGGACAGGGCGGGTCAGCCCCAGCATTTT	CASSSLDRAGQPQHF
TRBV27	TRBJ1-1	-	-	TGTGCCAGCAGTTCCCCGGGAGCCGCGGGAGCTTTCTTT	CASSSPGAAGAFF
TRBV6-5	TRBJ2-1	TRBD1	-	TGTGCCAGCCGGGACAGGGGGCTTTATGAGCAGTTCTTC	CASRDRGLYEQFF
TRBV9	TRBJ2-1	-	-	TGTGCCAGCAGCGTAGCGGACAATGAGCAGTTCTTC	CASSVADNEQFF
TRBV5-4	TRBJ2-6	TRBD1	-	TGTGCCAGCAGCTGGGGATCAGTGACAGGGTCAGGGGCCAACGTCCTGACTTTC	CASSWGSVTGSGANVLTF
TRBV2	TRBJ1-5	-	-	TGTGCCAGCAGTGAGGCAGGGATCCTGGCCCAGCATTTT	CASSEAGILAQHF
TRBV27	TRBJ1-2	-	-	TGTGCCAGCAGTCGAGGAGGGACCTTACACCCGAACTATGGCTACACCTTC	CASSRGGTLHPNYGYTF
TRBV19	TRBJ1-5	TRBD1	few	TGTGCCAGTAGCCCTAGGGGGACAGGTAATCAGCCCCAGCATTTT	CASSPRGTGNQPQHF
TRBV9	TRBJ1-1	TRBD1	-	TGTGCCAGCAACAGACAGGGAAGTAGTGAAGCTTTCTTT	CASNRQGSSEAFF
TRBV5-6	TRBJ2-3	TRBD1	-	TGTGCCAGCAGCTTTCGGACAGGGCTCACAGATACGCAGTATTTT	CASSFRTGLTDTQYF
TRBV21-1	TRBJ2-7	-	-	TGTGCCAGCAGCAAAGGTGGGAGGCAGGGAAGCTCCTACGAGCAGTACTTC	CASSKGGRQGSSYEQYF
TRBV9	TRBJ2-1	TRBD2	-	TGTGCCAGCGGGTCTGGGCTAGCGGGGACTGAGCAGTTCTTC	CASGSGLAGTEQFF
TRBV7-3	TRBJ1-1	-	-	TGTGCCAGCAGCTTTCAGGGTAACACTGAAGCTTTCTTT	CASSFQGNTEAFF
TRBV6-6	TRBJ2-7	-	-	TGTGCCAGCAGTGCAGGCTACGAGCAGTACTTC	CASSAGYEQYF
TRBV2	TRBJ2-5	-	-	TGTGCCAGCAGCCAGACTAGTCATCAAGAGACCCAGTACTTC	CASSQTSHQETQYF
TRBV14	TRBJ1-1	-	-	TGTGCCAGCAGCCAAGAGGACAAAGCTTTCTTT	CASSQEDKAFF